This TCR beta chain was observed in a study of blood T cell repertoires in COVID-19. Across the study: PBMCs, B-cell-depleted T cells, or T cells were the source of the cDNA or gDNA that made up the material.

Seattle patients were enrolled while actively infected and followed longitudinally. The length of the CDR3 is 16 residues. Germline loops: CDR1 SGHNT, CDR2 YENEEA. Germline trimming cut 4 bases from V and 3 bases from J; bases unmatched to any gene: 10. In the source study's methods: Scientists estimated how many nucleated cells there were by amplifying reference gene primers. Libraries were prepared by immunoSEQ multiplex PCR; TCRdb keeps only in-frame clonotypes and omits some of them. The V and J calls and clone size were taken over from that table, and D and trimming were inferred from the DNA. The sample carries about 130,000 clones, around 83% recorded once.

Sequenced: peripheral blood. The sequence was obtained from a woman aged 80 or over with COVID-19, enrolled during active disease. The chain couples TRBV11-3 to TRBJ2-3; 7 nucleotides match TRBD2. The CDR3 here is CASSYGGSAETDTQYF. Written as DNA, the CDR3 is TGTGCCAGCAGCTATGGCGGGAGTGCGGAGACAGATACGCAGTATTTT.